This T cell receptor (beta chain) was sequenced during a study of beta chain features in type 1 diabetes. CDR3 length: 15 amino acids. From germline, CDR1 is SEHNR and CDR2 FQNEAQ (reference sequence). The trim removed 9 bases at V and 1 base at J, leaving 6 bases unmatched. About this clone: Its cognate antigen is unknown.

Study-wide results and caveats: Junctions at VDJ sites from type 1 diabetes patients had fewer insertions and more deletions. Within each of all four CD4+ subsets, Type 1 diabetes patients had TCRB CDR3s that were moderately but significantly shorter. Highly expressing activated T cells could be over-counted with a cDNA template. Short templates might get an advantage during PCR, and this would be equal in patients and controls.

Sequencing targeted expressed TCRB transcripts, as all isolated RNA had been reverse transcribed. The study sequenced naive, central memory and regulatory T cell samples to an average of about 3.5 million reads. Using immunoSEQ multiplex PCR, the repertoire was profiled, and TCRdb retains in-frame clones only, with some absent. The data contain roughly 330,000 clones, about 13% of them singletons. Material for sequencing was naive CD4+ T cells from blood. The clonotype was recovered from a woman aged 18-30 years with type 1 diabetes. The chain couples TRBV7-9 to TRBJ1-1, with 12 nucleotides matching TRBD1. The DNA for the CDR3 is TGTGCCAGTCGGGACAGGGGGCTGAGGAACACTGAAGCTTTCTTT. Translation: CASRDRGLRNTEAFF. Variable domain in full (rest from reference TRBV7-9 and TRBJ1-1): DTGVSQNPRHKITKRGQNVTFRCDPISEHNRLYWYRQTLGQGPEFLTYFQNEAQLEKSRLLSDRFSAERPKGSFSTLEIQRTEQGDSAMYLCASRDRGLRNTEAFFGQGTRLTVV.